This TCR beta chain comes out of a study of OX40 agonist ivuxolimab in advanced cancers. Study information: Patients were dosed with the agonistic anti-OX40 (CD134) antibody ivuxolimab.

A note on this clone: Its antigen is still unknown.

The assay was immunoSEQ multiplex PCR, and TCRdb's table has in-frame clones only and misses some. The repertoire holds under 100,000 clones, with roughly nine tenths as singletons. Looked up from germline, CDR1 is SGHDN and CDR2 is FVKESK. The V and J ends lost 2 bases and 0 bases respectively, with 12 bases between them. This CDR3 is 16 amino acids long. General study results and limits: Low normalized clonal expansion also occurred in some nonresponding patients.

Here the sequenced sample was CD4+ or CD8+ T cells sorted from blood, taken in a trial of the OX40 agonist ivuxolimab. This sequence originates from an adult with an advanced solid tumor such as melanoma, head and neck, liver or kidney cancer. V gene TRBV14 combines with J gene TRBJ2-3; D is undetermined. CDR3 sequence: CASSQYGGSSTDTQYF. In DNA, the CDR3 is TGTGCCAGCAGCCAATATGGCGGATCTAGCACAGATACGCAGTATTTT.